The 21 T cell receptor beta chains below all came from one sample that was sequenced in a study of cytomegalovirus exposure and HLA in healthy donors. Amplification used 60 Vbeta primers and 13 Jbeta primers. Repertoires were generated with immunoSEQ multiplex PCR, while TCRdb's copy carries only in-frame clones and drops some. The profile shows 180,000 or so clones, just over 75% of them singletons. What was sequenced was PBMCs. These receptors all stem from a man aged 18 to 30 in good health and CMV-seronegative.

The chain links TRBV7-9 to TRBJ2-4; TRBD2 agrees at 13 bases. The germline gives CDR1 SEHNR, CDR2 FQNEAQ (reference sequence). The CDR3 has 18 amino acids. V gave up 5 bases and J gave up 7 bases; unmatched junction bases: 14. DNA for the CDR3: TGTGCCAGCAGCCCGGAACGAACCGGGACTAGCGGGGATAACATTCAGTACTTC. It codes for CASSPERTGTSGDNIQYF. The entire variable domain, with the rest obtained from reference TRBV7-9 and TRBJ2-4, is as follows: DTGVSQNPRHKITKRGQNVTFRCDPISEHNRLYWYRQTLGQGPEFLTYFQNEAQLEKSRLLSDRFSAERPKGSFSTLEIQRTEQGDSAMYLCASSPERTGTSGDNIQYFGAGTRLSVL.

The sample holds a few counts of this clone. V and J are TRBV7-9 and TRBJ2-6, with D perhaps TRBD2 (6 bases). V shed 3 bases and J shed 0 bases, with 9 bases lying between them. This CDR3 contains 16 residues. Germline CDR1 SEHNR, CDR2 FQNEAQ (reference sequence). As DNA, the CDR3 is TGTGCCAGCAGCTTGCAGGGAGGCTCTGGGGCCAACGTCCTGACTTTC. This encodes CASSLQGGSGANVLTF.

V gene TRBV27 combines with J gene TRBJ1-5; TRBD1 matches 10 bases. The trim removed 5 bases at V and 2 bases at J, leaving 6 bases unmatched. This CDR3 is 16 amino acids long. Germline V gene lookup returns CDR1 MNHEY and CDR2 SMNVEV (reference sequence). CDR3 nucleotide sequence: TGTGCCAGCAGTCCGCTCGGGACAGGGGGCAATCAGCCCCAGCATTTT. Translated, it gives CASSPLGTGGNQPQHF.

This clone was counted between two and nine times. The chain combines TRBV7-2 with TRBJ1-5; a possible D gene is TRBD1 (5 bases). V shed 3 bases and J shed 0 bases, with 12 bases lying between them. This CDR3 contains 16 residues. Germline V gene data show CDR1 as SGHTA and CDR2 as FQGNSA. This CDR3 reads CASSFRVPYSNQPQHF. In DNA, the CDR3 is TGTGCCAGCAGCTTCAGGGTACCATATAGCAATCAGCCCCAGCATTTT.

This chain connects TRBV14 to TRBJ2-7; 15 bases fit TRBD2. The CDR3 extends over 19 amino acids. Germline V CDR1 and CDR2: SGHDN, FVKESK. V gave up 1 base and J gave up 5 bases; unmatched junction bases: 12. The CDR3 region has the DNA TGTGCCAGCAGCCAAGGAGGACTAGCGGGAGGGCTTGGCATTGACGAGCAGTACTTC. Residues: CASSQGGLAGGLGIDEQYF.

This chain links TRBV7-3 with TRBJ2-1, with a weak D call TRBD2 (6 bases). CDR1 and CDR2 from the germline V gene are SGHTA and FQGTGA. CDR3 size: 15 residues. V lost 2 bases and J lost 0, with 8 bases in between. As DNA, the CDR3 is TGTGCCAGCAGCTTATTAGCGGCCTCCTACAATGAGCAGTTCTTC. This encodes CASSLLAASYNEQFF. The whole variable domain, remainder taken from reference TRBV7-3 and TRBJ2-1, is GAGVSQTPSNKVTEKGKYVELRCDPISGHTALYWYRQSLGQGPEFLIYFQGTGAADDSGLPNDRFFAVRPEGSVSTLKIQRTERGDSAVYLCASSLLAASYNEQFFGPGTRLTVL.

This clone occurred once. The genes are TRBV7-3 and TRBJ2-3; 7 positions match TRBD2. Per germline, CDR1 SGHTA and CDR2 FQGTGA. V shed 5 bases, J shed 2 bases, and the junction held 7 bases outside the gene matches. The CDR3 runs 15 residues. DNA of the CDR3: TGTGCCAGCAGCCCTATGGGGGGGGACACAGATACGCAGTATTTT. Protein sequence: CASSPMGGDTDTQYF.

The chain's CDR3 is CASSRTGYDYGYTF. DNA of the CDR3: TGTGCCAGCAGTAGAACAGGGTACGACTATGGCTACACCTTC. The chain has TRBV25-1 and TRBJ1-2; the D gene is possibly TRBD1 (6 bases). The CDR3 loop spans 14 amino acids. V lost 5 bases to trimming and J lost 3 bases, with 13 bases between them. Germline assignment: CDR1 MGHDK and CDR2 SYGVNS.

The CDR3 DNA reads TGTGCCAGCAGCTTAGGACATTTTAATCAGCCCCAGCATTTT. As protein: CASSLGHFNQPQHF. The chain has TRBV5-6 and TRBJ1-5; possibly TRBD1 for D (5 bases). This CDR3 is built from 14 residues. CDR1 and CDR2 from the germline V gene are SGHDT and YYEEEE. Trimming removed 2 bases from V and 4 bases from J, with 10 bases in between.

This chain connects TRBV29-1 to TRBJ2-7, with TRBD2 matching over 7 bases. After removal of 4 bases from V and 0 bases from J, the junction contained 12 bases not matched to a gene. This CDR3 is 16 amino acids long. In germline, CDR1 is SQVTM, CDR2 ANQGSEA. CDR3 protein: CSVVLWRLADSYEQYF. CDR3 nucleotide sequence: TGCAGCGTTGTATTATGGAGGCTAGCGGACTCCTACGAGCAGTACTTC.

This sequence joins TRBV11-3 and TRBJ2-3; the D gene is possibly TRBD1 (6 bases). CDR1 is SGHNT and CDR2 is YENEEA in the germline V gene. The CDR3 spans 15 residues. The V gene lost 5 bases and the J gene lost 7 bases, with 19 bases spanning the gap. The CDR3 region is CASSITGYSPNTQYF. CDR3 in DNA: TGTGCCAGCAGCATCACAGGGTATTCGCCGAATACGCAGTATTTT. The whole variable domain, remainder taken from reference TRBV11-3 and TRBJ2-3, is EAGVVQSPRYKIIEKKQPVAFWCNPISGHNTLYWYLQNLGQGPELLIRYENEEAVDDSQLPKDRFSAERLKGVDSTLKIQPAELGDSAVYLCASSITGYSPNTQYFGPGTRLTVL.

This chain's CDR3 is CASSQIGLAVYNEQFF. The DNA of the CDR3 is TGCGCCAGCAGCCAAATCGGACTAGCGGTCTACAATGAGCAGTTCTTC. This rearrangement joins TRBV4-1 to TRBJ2-1, with 10 bases identical to TRBD2. The junction had 4 bases not matched to a gene; V was cut back by 2 bases and J by 3 bases. Germline lookup yields CDR1 MGHRA and CDR2 YSYEKL. CDR3 length: 16 amino acids.

A remark on this clone: Compared with germline, one end of the junction differs, possibly owing to a read error. The chain links TRBV7-7 to TRBJ1-4, with a weak D call TRBD1 (6 bases). Germline V gene data show CDR1 as SSHAT and CDR2 as FNYEAQ (reference sequence). The CDR3 is 16 residues long. The CDR3 protein is CASSPSLGGAPEKLFF. The DNA for the CDR3 is TGTGCTAGCAGCCCATCCCTGGGGGGGGCGCCTGAAAAACTGTTTTTT.

V gene TRBV7-9 combines with J gene TRBJ1-6; D remains ambiguous. The CDR3 sequence is 12 residues long. Germline-derived CDR1 and CDR2 are SEHNR and FQNEAQ (reference sequence). Trimming removed 1 base at V and 10 bases at J, with 5 bases between. The CDR3 nucleotides are TGTGCCAGCAGCTTAGTTTTATCACCCCTCCACTTT. It translates to CASSLVLSPLHF.

A single count supports this clone. The chain is built from TRBV30 and TRBJ1-1; maybe TRBD1 (6 bases). The V gene lost 3 bases and the J gene lost 5 bases, with 13 bases spanning the gap. CDR1 is GTSNPN and CDR2 is SVGIG in the germline V gene (reference sequence). The CDR3 consists of 13 residues. The CDR3 DNA follows: TGTGCCTGGAGGGGAACAGGGTTAACTGAAGCTTTCTTT. It yields the protein CAWRGTGLTEAFF.

The rearrangement uses TRBV21-1 and TRBJ1-5; TRBD1, as called in the table, went unchecked against the DNA. TRBV21-1 is a recognized pseudogene. CDR3 length: 14 amino acids. CDR3 nucleotides: TGTGCCAGCAGCAAGACAACAGGGGTCCAGCCCCAGCATTTT. It is translated as CASSKTTGVQPQHF.

The chain couples TRBV2 to TRBJ2-7; TRBD2 is a possible D gene (5 bases). Trimming removed 5 bases at V and 6 bases at J, with 17 bases between. Germline-derived CDR1 and CDR2 are SNHLY and FYNNEI. This CDR3 comprises 14 residues. This chain's CDR3 is CASSTNGDFSEQYF. DNA of the CDR3: TGTGCCAGCAGTACGAACGGGGATTTTAGCGAGCAGTACTTC.

The chain couples TRBV27 to TRBJ2-2, with D unclear. CDR3 length: 15 amino acids. V gave up 2 bases and J gave up 0 bases, with 7 bases separating them. The germline gives CDR1 MNHEY, CDR2 SMNVEV (reference sequence). The CDR3 here is CASSLPGSNTGELFF. CDR3 DNA sequence: TGTGCCAGCAGTTTACCCGGGTCGAACACCGGGGAGCTGTTTTTT.

V and J are TRBV5-1 and TRBJ1-5; possibly TRBD1 for D (6 bases). The V end lost 0 bases, the J end lost 10 bases, and 20 bases lay between the germline ends. Germline lookup yields CDR1 SGHRS and CDR2 YFSETQ. The CDR3 has 16 amino acids. The CDR3 nucleotides read TGCGCCAGCAGCTTGGGGGCAGGGGAAAAATCAGGACCCCAGCATTTT. It codes for CASSLGAGEKSGPQHF.

The genes are TRBV5-5 and TRBJ2-7, with 9 positions matching TRBD2. Germline V lookup: CDR1 SGHKS, CDR2 YYEKEE (reference sequence). V lost 0 bases and J lost 2; bases outside the gene matches: 3. This CDR3 contains 15 residues. The CDR3 sequence is CASSLASSGAYEQYF. CDR3 in DNA: TGTGCCAGCAGCTTGGCGTCTAGCGGGGCCTACGAGCAGTACTTC.

In its sample, this clone was seen a few times. The J gene is TRBJ1-6, the V gene TRBV6-1; unclear D gene. CDR3 length: 12 residues. Germline V CDR1 and CDR2: MNHNS, SASEGT. V was pared by 0 bases and J by 16 bases, with 10 bases between. The CDR3: CASSEAQRNLHF. DNA of the CDR3: TGTGCCAGCAGTGAAGCACAGAGAAATCTCCACTTT.